This T cell receptor beta chain was obtained from a study of blood T cell repertoires in COVID-19. Turning to the study itself: T cells, B-cell-depleted T cells, or PBMCs supplied cDNA or gDNA.

In the source study's methods: Reference gene primer amplification yielded estimated nucleated cell counts. The data were produced by immunoSEQ multiplex PCR, yet TCRdb's version contains in-frame clones alone and is incomplete. V, J and clone size derive from that table, while D and trimming were established from the DNA sequence. The data hold about 170,000 clones, with 84% observed a single time. The Seattle site enrolled patients during active infection and followed them longitudinally. The source of this sequence is a woman aged 70 to 79 with COVID-19, enrolled during active disease. The sequenced material came from peripheral blood.

This CDR3 is CATKRDSGANVLTF. The CDR3 nucleotides read TGTGCCACCAAGCGGGACTCTGGGGCCAACGTCCTGACTTTC. This rearrangement joins TRBV15 to TRBJ2-6, with TRBD2 matching 7 bases. Germline V gives CDR1 LNHNV, CDR2 YYDKDF (reference sequence). V gave up 7 bases and J gave up 0 bases; unmatched junction bases: 0. CDR3 size: 14 residues.